The text below deals with one T cell receptor delta chain. A far more abundant clone sits one base away, making this likely a read error. The sample carries other DNA sequences with the same CDR3. The record originates from a study of gamma-delta T cells after stem cell transplantation. TCRdb re-identified clones in the RT-PCR reads via CATT. The table shows roughly 2,000 delta-chain clones, with roughly 1.2% occurring only once. Germline V gives CDR1 GEAIGNYY, CDR2 EKD. This CDR3 comprises 19 residues. With V trimmed by 4 bases and J by 0 bases, 16 bases remained unmatched. V gene TRDV2 combines with J gene TRDJ1, with 10 bases fitting TRDD3. The origin of this receptor is a human donor. It is not recorded whose cells these are; they may come from a transplant donor. Sequencing was done on a sample of gamma-delta T cells. DNA for the CDR3: TGTGCCTGTGATACCGTCCTGGGGGATAACACGAAAGACACCGATAAACTCATCTTT. This translates into CACDTVLGDNTKDTDKLIF.